This TCR beta chain was sequenced for a study of blood T cells in healthy people across ages. Extracted total RNA amounted to at least 5.5 micrograms for each sample. Primed by a sample-barcoded 5' primer and a J-beta primer mix, a second PCR proceeded for about 7 to 11 cycles. TCRdb re-called the 5' RACE reads with MiXCR, one entry per CDR3 protein. Of fewer than 1.5 million distinct CDR3 sequences listed, around two fifths are singletons. Germline V gene data show CDR1 as SGHRS and CDR2 as YFSETQ. Trimming shortened V by 4 bases and J by 6 bases, and 15 bases separated the two germline ends. The CDR3 loop spans 14 amino acids.

The chain couples TRBV5-1 to TRBJ2-3; D remains unclear. Input material: blood. The sequence was collected from a woman between 18 and 30 years old in good health. CDR3 loop: CASSRLINADTQYF. CDR3 nucleotides: TGCGCCAGCAGCCGACTTATAAATGCGGATACGCAGTATTTT.